This T cell receptor (beta chain) is drawn from a study of T cell responses to AZD1222 COVID-19 vaccine. V was pared by 3 bases and J by 4 bases, with 2 bases between. The CDR3 totals 11 residues. CDR1 and CDR2 (germline): SGHTA, FQGNSA. A word on this clone: The antigen remains unidentified.

The repertoire was sequenced with immunoSEQ multiplex PCR; TCRdb's copy has only in-frame clones and lacks some. Found here are fewer than 180,000 clones, about 93% of them singletons; the top ten hold about 3.2%. Study-wide results and limits: Clonal diversity may have been underestimated in mostly white British donors.

This clonotype was sampled from an adult who received the AZD1222 COVID-19 vaccine. The chain uses TRBV7-2 and TRBJ2-3; D gene ambiguous. This specimen consisted of peripheral blood, obtained 28 days after the second AZD1222 dose. The CDR3 bases are TGTGCCAGCAGCTTCCCAGATACGCAGTATTTT. Its translation: CASSFPDTQYF.